Below, 8 T cell receptor beta chains from the same sample are listed, as sequenced in a study of cytomegalovirus exposure and HLA in healthy donors. The table came from immunoSEQ multiplex PCR; TCRdb's copy has only in-frame clones and leaves some out. The sample records 180,000 or so clones, about nine tenths being singletons. The sequenced sample consisted of PBMCs. Receptor source: a man aged 25 to 45 in good health and CMV-seropositive.

This clone has just one count. The rearrangement links TRBV7-9 to TRBJ2-5; D uncertain. V gave up 5 bases and J gave up 5 bases, with 6 bases separating them. The germline V gene encodes CDR1 SEHNR and CDR2 FQNEAQ (reference sequence). This CDR3 is 11 amino acids long. CDR3 loop: CASSPMETQYF. CDR3 in DNA: TGTGCCAGCAGCCCCATGGAGACCCAGTACTTC. Full variable domain (outside the CDR3, taken from reference TRBV7-9 and TRBJ2-5): DTGVSQNPRHKITKRGQNVTFRCDPISEHNRLYWYRQTLGQGPEFLTYFQNEAQLEKSRLLSDRFSAERPKGSFSTLEIQRTEQGDSAMYLCASSPMETQYFGPGTRLLVL.

The gene calls are TRBV30 and TRBJ2-1; D is possibly TRBD1 (6 bases). Germline V gene sequence: CDR1 GTSNPN, CDR2 SVGIG (reference sequence). Trimming stripped 2 bases from V and 1 base from J, with 9 bases between. There are 14 residues in the CDR3. The CDR3 DNA follows: TGTGCCTGGAGTCTACAGGGTTCCTACAATGAGCAGTTCTTC. This translates into CAWSLQGSYNEQFF.

The chain uses TRBV20-1 and TRBJ2-1; a weak D match, TRBD2 (6 bases). Trimming shortened V by 6 bases and J by 10 bases, and 13 bases separated the two germline ends. The CDR3 runs to 11 residues. Per germline, CDR1 DFQATT and CDR2 SNEGSKA (reference sequence). The CDR3 coding sequence is TGCAGTGCCTCTACTAGCAGAGAGCAGTTCTTC. The encoded protein is CSASTSREQFF.

The chain joins TRBV9 to TRBJ2-5, with 8 bases that match TRBD2. This CDR3 has 15 amino acids. The trim removed 4 bases at V and 0 bases at J, leaving 5 bases unmatched. The germline CDR1 and CDR2 sequences are SGDLS and YYNGEE. The CDR3 reads CASSITGGNQETQYF. The CDR3 bases are TGTGCCAGCAGCATAACGGGGGGGAACCAAGAGACCCAGTACTTC.

V gene TRBV6-5 combines with J gene TRBJ2-1, with TRBD2 identical over 10 bases. CDR3 length: 15 amino acids. Germline V gene lookup returns CDR1 MNHEY and CDR2 SVGAGI. With 2 bases clipped from V and 7 bases from J, the junction kept 5 bases outside the gene matches. This chain's CDR3 is CASSYLAGVGNEQFF. CDR3 nucleotides: TGTGCCAGCAGTTACCTAGCGGGAGTGGGGAATGAGCAGTTCTTC.

In the case of this clone: The same CDR3 is also encoded by other DNA sequences in this sample. The V call is TRBV19, the J call TRBJ1-5, with 7 nucleotides matching TRBD1. The CDR3 consists of 12 residues. Looked up from germline, CDR1 is LNHDA and CDR2 is SQIVND (reference sequence). With 6 bases clipped from V and 4 bases from J, the junction kept 0 bases outside the gene matches. The chain's CDR3 is CASRQGNQPQHF. DNA of the CDR3: TGTGCCAGTAGACAGGGGAATCAGCCCCAGCATTTT. Full variable domain (rest looked up from reference TRBV19 and TRBJ1-5): DGGITQSPKYLFRKEGQNVTLSCEQNLNHDAMYWYRQDPGQGLRLIYYSQIVNDFQKGDIAEGYSVSREKKESFPLTVTSAQKNPTAFYLCASRQGNQPQHFGDGTRLSIL.

This rearrangement joins TRBV28 to TRBJ2-6; D might be TRBD1 (5 bases). This CDR3 is built from 16 residues. V was cut by 6 bases and J by 0 bases, with 12 bases left in between. CDR1 and CDR2 (germline): MDHEN, SYDVKM. The CDR3 coding sequence is TGTGCCAGCAGCCCCAGGGTGGGCTCTGGGGCCAACGTCCTGACTTTC. Protein sequence: CASSPRVGSGANVLTF. Together with reference TRBV28 and TRBJ2-6, the CDR3 gives the full variable domain: DVKVTQSSRYLVKRTGEKVFLECVQDMDHENMFWYRQDPGLGLRLIYFSYDVKMKEKGDIPEGYSVSREKKERFSLILESASTNQTSMYLCASSPRVGSGANVLTFGAGSRLTVL.

V usage is TRBV27 and J usage is TRBJ1-3; D is undetermined. The CDR3 contains 15 residues. The germline V and J ends were trimmed by 2 bases and 0 bases, with 8 bases remaining between them. Germline loops: CDR1 MNHEY, CDR2 SMNVEV (reference sequence). The CDR3 nucleotides are TGTGCCAGCAGTTTAACGGGAAACTCTGGAAACACCATATATTTT. Its protein is CASSLTGNSGNTIYF.